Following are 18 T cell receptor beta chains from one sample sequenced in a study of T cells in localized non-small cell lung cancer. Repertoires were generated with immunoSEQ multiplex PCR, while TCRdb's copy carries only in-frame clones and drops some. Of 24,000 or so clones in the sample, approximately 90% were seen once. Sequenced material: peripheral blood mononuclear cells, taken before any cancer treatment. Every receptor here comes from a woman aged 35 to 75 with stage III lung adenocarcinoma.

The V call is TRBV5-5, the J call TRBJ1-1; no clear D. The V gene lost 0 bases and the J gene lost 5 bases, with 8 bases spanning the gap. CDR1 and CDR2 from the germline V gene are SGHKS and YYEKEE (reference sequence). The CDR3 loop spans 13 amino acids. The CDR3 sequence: CASSLVGKTEAFF. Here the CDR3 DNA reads TGTGCCAGCAGCTTGGTAGGGAAAACTGAAGCTTTCTTT.

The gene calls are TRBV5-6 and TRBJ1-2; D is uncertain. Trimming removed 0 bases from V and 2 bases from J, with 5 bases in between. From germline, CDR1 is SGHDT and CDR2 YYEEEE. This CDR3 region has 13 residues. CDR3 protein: CASSLAENYGYTF. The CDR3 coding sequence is TGTGCCAGCAGCTTGGCAGAGAACTATGGCTACACCTTC.

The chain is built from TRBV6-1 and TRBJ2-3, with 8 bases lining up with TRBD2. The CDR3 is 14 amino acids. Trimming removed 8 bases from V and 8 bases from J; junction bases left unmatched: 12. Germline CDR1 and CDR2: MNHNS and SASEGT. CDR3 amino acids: CASGLTGGPGTQYF. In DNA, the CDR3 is TGTGCCAGCGGCTTAACGGGGGGGCCGGGTACGCAGTATTTT.

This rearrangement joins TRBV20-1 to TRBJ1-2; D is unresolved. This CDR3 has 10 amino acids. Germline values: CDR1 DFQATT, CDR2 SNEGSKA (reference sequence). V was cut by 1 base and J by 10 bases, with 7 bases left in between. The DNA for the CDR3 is TGCAGTGCTAGAGCTGTCGACTACACCTTC. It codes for CSARAVDYTF.

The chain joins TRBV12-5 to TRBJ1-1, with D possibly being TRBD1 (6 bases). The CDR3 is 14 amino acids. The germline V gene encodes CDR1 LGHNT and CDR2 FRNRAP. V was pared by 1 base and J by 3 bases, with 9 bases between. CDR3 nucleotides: TGTGCTAGTGGTTTGGCAAGGGGGGACACTGAAGCTTTCTTT. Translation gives CASGLARGDTEAFF.

CDR3 DNA sequence: TGTGCCAGTAGTATACCAGAAGCTGGAAACACCATATATTTT. This translates into CASSIPEAGNTIYF. The chain employs TRBV19 and TRBJ1-3; D uncertain. Looked up from germline, CDR1 is LNHDA and CDR2 is SQIVND (reference sequence). The CDR3 length is 14 residues. The V end was cut by 2 bases, the J end by 2 bases, with 7 bases between. Full variable domain (outside the CDR3, taken from reference TRBV19 and TRBJ1-3): DGGITQSPKYLFRKEGQNVTLSCEQNLNHDAMYWYRQDPGQGLRLIYYSQIVNDFQKGDIAEGYSVSREKKESFPLTVTSAQKNPTAFYLCASSIPEAGNTIYFGEGSWLTVV.

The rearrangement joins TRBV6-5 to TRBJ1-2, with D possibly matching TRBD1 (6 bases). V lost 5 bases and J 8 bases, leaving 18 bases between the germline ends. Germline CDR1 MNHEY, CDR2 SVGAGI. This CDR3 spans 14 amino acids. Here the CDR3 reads CASSGATGGGGYTF. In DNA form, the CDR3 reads TGTGCCAGCAGTGGGGCGACGGGGGGGGGCGGCTACACCTTC.

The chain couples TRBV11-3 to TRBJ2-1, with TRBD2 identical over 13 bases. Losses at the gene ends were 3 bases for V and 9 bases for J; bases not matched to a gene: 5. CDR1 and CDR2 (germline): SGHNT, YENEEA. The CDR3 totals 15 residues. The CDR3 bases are TGTGCCAGCAGCTTGGGGACTAGCGGGATAGGTGAGCAGTTCTTC. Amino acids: CASSLGTSGIGEQFF.

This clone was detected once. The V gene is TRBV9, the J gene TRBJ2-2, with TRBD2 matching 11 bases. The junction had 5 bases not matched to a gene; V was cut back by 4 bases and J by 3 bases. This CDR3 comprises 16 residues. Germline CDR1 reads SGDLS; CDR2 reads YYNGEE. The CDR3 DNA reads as TGTGCCAGCAGCCCGGGGACTAGCGGTTACACCGGGGAGCTGTTTTTT. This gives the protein CASSPGTSGYTGELFF.

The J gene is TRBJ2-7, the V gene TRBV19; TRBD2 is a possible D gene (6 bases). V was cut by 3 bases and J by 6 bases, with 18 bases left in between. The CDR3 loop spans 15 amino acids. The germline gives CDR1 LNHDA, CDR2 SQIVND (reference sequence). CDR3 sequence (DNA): TGTGCCAGTAGTATGGGTGGGCGGGGATGGAGCGAGCAGTACTTC. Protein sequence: CASSMGGRGWSEQYF.

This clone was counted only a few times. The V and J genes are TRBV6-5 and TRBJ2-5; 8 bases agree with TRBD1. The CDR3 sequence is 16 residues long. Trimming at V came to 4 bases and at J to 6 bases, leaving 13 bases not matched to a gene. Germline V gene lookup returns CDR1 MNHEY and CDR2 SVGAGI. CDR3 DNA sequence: TGTGCCAGCAGTTCCGCCCAGGACAGGGCCAGGAAGACCCAGTACTTC. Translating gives CASSSAQDRARKTQYF.

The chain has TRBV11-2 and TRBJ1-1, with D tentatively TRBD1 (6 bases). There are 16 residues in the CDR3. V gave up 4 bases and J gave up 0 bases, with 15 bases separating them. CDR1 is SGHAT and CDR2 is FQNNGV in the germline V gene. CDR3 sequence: CASSSTGAEMNTEAFF. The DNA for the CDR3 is TGTGCCAGCAGCTCCACGGGGGCAGAAATGAACACTGAAGCTTTCTTT.

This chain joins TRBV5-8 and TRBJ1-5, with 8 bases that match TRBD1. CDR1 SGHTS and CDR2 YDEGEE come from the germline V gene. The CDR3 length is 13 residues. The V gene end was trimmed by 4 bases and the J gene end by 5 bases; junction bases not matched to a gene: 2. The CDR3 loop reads CASSPDRDQPQHF. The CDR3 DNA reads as TGTGCCAGCAGCCCGGACAGGGATCAGCCCCAGCATTTT.

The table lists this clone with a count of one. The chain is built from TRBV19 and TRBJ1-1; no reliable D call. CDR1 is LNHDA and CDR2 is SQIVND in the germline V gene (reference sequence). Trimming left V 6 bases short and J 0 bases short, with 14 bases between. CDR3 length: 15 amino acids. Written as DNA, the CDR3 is TGTGCCAGTAGGTCAGGCAGAGACATGAACACTGAAGCTTTCTTT. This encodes CASRSGRDMNTEAFF.

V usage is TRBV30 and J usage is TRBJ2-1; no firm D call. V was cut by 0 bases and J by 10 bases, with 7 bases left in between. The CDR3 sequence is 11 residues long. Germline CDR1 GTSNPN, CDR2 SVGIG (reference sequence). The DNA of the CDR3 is TGTGCCTGGAGTGTCGTTAGGGAGCAGTTCTTC. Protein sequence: CAWSVVREQFF.

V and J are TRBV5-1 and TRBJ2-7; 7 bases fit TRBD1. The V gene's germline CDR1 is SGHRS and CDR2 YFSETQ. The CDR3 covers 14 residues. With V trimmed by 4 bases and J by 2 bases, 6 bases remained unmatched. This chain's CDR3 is CASSLQGVAYEQYF. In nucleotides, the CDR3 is TGCGCCAGCAGCCTCCAGGGGGTAGCCTACGAGCAGTACTTC. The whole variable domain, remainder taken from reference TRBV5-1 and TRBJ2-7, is KAGVTQTPRYLIKTRGQQVTLSCSPISGHRSVSWYQQTPGQGLQFLFEYFSETQRNKGNFPGRFSGRQFSNSRSEMNVSTLELGDSALYLCASSLQGVAYEQYFGPGTRLTVT.

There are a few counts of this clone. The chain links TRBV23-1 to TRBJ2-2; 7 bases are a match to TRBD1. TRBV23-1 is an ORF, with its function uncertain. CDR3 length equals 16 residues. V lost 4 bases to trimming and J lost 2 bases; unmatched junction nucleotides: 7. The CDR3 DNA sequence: TGCGCCAGCAGTCCGTCGGGACAGAACAACACCGGGGAGCTGTTTTTT. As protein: CASSPSGQNNTGELFF.

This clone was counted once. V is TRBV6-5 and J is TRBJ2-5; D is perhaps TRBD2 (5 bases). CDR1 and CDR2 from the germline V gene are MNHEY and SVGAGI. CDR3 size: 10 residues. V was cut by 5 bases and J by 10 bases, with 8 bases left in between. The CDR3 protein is CASSEAVQYF. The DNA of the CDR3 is TGTGCCAGCAGTGAAGCGGTCCAGTACTTC.